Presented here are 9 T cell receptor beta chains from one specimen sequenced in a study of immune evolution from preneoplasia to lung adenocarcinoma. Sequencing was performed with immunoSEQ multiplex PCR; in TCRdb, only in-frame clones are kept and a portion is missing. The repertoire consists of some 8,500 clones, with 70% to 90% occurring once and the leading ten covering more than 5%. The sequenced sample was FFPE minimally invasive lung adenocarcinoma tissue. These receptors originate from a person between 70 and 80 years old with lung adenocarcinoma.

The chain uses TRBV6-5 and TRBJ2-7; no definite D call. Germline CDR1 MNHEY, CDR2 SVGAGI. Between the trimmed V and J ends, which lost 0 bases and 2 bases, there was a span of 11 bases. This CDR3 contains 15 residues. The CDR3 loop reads CASSYSLTDPYEQYF. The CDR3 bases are TGTGCCAGCAGTTACTCGTTGACGGATCCCTACGAGCAGTACTTC.

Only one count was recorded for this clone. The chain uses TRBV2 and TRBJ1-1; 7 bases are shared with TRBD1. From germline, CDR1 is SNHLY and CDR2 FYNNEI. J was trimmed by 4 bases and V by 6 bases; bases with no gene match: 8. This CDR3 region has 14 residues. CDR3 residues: CASRSGTEITEAFF. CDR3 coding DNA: TGTGCCAGCAGATCCGGGACAGAGATCACTGAAGCTTTCTTT.

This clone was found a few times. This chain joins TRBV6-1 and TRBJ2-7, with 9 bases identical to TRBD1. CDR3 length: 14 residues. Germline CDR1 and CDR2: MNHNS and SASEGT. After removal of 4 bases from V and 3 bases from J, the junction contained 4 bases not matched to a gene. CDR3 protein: CASSAGQGSYEQYF. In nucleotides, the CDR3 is TGTGCCAGCAGTGCCGGACAGGGGAGCTACGAGCAGTACTTC.

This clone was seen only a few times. CDR3 protein: CASQGPNTEAFF. DNA of the CDR3: TGTGCCAGCCAGGGACCGAACACTGAAGCTTTCTTT. The chain employs TRBV9 and TRBJ1-1, with D possibly matching TRBD1 (5 bases). V lost 7 bases to trimming and J lost 1 base, with 8 bases between them. This CDR3 contains 12 residues. Germline values: CDR1 SGDLS, CDR2 YYNGEE.

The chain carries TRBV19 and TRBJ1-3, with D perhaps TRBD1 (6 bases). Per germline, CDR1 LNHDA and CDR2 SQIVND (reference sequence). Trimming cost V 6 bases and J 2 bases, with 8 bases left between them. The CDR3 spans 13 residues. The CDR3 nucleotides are TGTGCCAGTAGACGGACAGCTGGAAACACCATATATTTT. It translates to CASRRTAGNTIYF.

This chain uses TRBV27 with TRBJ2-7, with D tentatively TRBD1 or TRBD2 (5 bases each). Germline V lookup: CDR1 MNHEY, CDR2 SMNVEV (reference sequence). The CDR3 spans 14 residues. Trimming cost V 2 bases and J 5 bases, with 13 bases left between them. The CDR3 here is CASSLSPGSHEQYF. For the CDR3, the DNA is TGTGCCAGCAGTTTAAGTCCAGGGAGCCACGAGCAGTACTTC.

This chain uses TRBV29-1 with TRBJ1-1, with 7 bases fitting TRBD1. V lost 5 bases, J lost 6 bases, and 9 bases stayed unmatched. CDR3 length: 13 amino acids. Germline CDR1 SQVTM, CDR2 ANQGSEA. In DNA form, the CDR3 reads TGCAGCGTTCCGACAGGGTGGGATTCTGAAGCTTTCTTT. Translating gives CSVPTGWDSEAFF.

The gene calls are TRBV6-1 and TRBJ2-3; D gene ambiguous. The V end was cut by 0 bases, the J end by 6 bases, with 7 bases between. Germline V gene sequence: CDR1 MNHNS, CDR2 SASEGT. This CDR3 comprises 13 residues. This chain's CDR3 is CASSEAPYDTQYF. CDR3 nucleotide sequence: TGTGCCAGCAGTGAAGCGCCCTATGATACGCAGTATTTT.

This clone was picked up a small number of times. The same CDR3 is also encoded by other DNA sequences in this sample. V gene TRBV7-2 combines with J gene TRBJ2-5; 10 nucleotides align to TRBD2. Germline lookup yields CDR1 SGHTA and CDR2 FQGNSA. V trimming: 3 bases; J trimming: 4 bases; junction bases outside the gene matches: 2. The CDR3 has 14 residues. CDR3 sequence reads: CASSLPSGGETQYF. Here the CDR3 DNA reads TGTGCCAGCAGCTTGCCTAGCGGGGGAGAGACCCAGTACTTC.